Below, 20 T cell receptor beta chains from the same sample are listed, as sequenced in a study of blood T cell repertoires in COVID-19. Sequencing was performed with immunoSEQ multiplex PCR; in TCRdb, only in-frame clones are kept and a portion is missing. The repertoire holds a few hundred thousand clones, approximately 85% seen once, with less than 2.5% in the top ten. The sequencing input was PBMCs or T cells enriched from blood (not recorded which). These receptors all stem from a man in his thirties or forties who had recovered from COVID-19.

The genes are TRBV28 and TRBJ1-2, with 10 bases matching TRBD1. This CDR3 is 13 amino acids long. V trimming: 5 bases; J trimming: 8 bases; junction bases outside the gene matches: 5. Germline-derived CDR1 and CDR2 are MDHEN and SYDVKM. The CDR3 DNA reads TGTGCCAGCAGTCGACAGGGGGCGAGCGGCTACACCTTC. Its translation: CASSRQGASGYTF.

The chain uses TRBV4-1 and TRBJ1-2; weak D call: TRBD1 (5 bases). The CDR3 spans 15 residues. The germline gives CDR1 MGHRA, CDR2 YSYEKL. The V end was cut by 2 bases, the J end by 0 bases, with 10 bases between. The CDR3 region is CASSQSPGSNYGYTF. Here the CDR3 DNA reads TGCGCCAGCAGCCAATCCCCAGGGTCTAACTATGGCTACACCTTC.

In DNA form, the CDR3 reads TGTGCCTGGAGGAGCGGGGGTGTTAACTATGGCTACACCTTC. Residues: CAWRSGGVNYGYTF. This chain uses TRBV30 with TRBJ1-2; possibly TRBD1 for D (5 bases). Germline V lookup: CDR1 GTSNPN, CDR2 SVGIG (reference sequence). V was trimmed by 3 bases and J by 1 base, leaving 12 bases between them. The CDR3 runs to 14 residues.

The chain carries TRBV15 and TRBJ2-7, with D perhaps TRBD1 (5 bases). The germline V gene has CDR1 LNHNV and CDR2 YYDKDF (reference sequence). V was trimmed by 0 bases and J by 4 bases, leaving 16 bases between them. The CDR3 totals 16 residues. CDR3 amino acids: CATSREVGHPTYEQYF. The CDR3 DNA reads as TGTGCCACCAGCAGAGAAGTCGGACACCCCACTTACGAGCAGTACTTC.

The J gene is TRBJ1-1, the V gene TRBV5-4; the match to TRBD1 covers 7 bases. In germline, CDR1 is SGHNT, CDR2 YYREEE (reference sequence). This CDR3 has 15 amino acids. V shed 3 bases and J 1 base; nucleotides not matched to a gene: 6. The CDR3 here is CASSWANRGNTEAFF. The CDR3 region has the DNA TGTGCCAGCAGCTGGGCGAACAGGGGGAACACTGAAGCTTTCTTT.

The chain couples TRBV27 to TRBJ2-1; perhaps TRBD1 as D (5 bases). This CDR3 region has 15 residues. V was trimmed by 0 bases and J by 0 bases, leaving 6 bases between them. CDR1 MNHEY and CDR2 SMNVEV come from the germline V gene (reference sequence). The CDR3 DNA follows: TGTGCCAGCAGTTTATCGGGGCCCTCCTACAATGAGCAGTTCTTC. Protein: CASSLSGPSYNEQFF.

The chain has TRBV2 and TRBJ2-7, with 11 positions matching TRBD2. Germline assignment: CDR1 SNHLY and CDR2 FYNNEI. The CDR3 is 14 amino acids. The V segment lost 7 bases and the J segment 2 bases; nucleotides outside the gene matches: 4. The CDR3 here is CASMRGLAAYEQYF. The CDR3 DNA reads TGTGCCAGCATGAGGGGACTAGCGGCCTACGAGCAGTACTTC.

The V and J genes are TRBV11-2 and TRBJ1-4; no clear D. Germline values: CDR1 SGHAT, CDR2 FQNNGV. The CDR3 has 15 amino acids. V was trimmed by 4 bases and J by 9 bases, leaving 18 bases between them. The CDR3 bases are TGTGCCAGCAGCTGGGGAGGAGCTAATGAGCAAAAACTGTTTTTT. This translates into CASSWGGANEQKLFF.

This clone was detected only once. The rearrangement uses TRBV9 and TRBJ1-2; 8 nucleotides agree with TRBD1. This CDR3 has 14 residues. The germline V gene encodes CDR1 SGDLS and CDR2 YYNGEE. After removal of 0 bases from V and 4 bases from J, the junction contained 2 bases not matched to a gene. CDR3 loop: CASSVGDRIYGYTF. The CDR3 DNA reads TGTGCCAGCAGCGTAGGGGACAGGATCTATGGCTACACCTTC. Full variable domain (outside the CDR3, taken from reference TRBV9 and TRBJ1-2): DSGVTQTPKHLITATGQRVTLRCSPRSGDLSVYWYQQSLDQGLQFLIQYYNGEERAKGNILERFSAQQFPDLHSELNLSSLELGDSALYFCASSVGDRIYGYTFGSGTRLTVV.

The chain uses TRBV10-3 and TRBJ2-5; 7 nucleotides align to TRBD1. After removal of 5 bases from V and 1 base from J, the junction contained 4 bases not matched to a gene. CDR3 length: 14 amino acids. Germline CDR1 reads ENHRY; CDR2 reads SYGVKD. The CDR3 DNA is TGTGCCATCAGTAGACAGGGAATCCAAGAGACCCAGTACTTC. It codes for CAISRQGIQETQYF.

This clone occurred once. CDR3 sequence reads: CASSSQRGSYNEQFF. In nucleotides, the CDR3 is TGTGCCAGCAGCTCGCAGCGGGGTTCCTACAATGAGCAGTTCTTC. The genes are TRBV4-2 and TRBJ2-1; the match to TRBD2 covers 7 bases. Germline CDR1 is LGHNA and CDR2 is YNFKEQ. Trimming removed 5 bases from V and 1 base from J; junction bases left unmatched: 5. The length of the CDR3 is 15 residues.

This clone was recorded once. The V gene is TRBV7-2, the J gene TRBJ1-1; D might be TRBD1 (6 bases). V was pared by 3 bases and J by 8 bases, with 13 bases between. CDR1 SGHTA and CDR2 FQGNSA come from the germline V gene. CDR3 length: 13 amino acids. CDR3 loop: CASSFTGTVEAFF. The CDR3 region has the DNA TGTGCCAGCAGCTTCACAGGGACGGTAGAAGCTTTCTTT. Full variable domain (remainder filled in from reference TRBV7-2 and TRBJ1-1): GAGVSQSPSNKVTEKGKDVELRCDPISGHTALYWYRQSLGQGLEFLIYFQGNSAPDKSGLPSDRFSAERTGGSVSTLTIQRTQQEDSAVYLCASSFTGTVEAFFGQGTRLTVV.

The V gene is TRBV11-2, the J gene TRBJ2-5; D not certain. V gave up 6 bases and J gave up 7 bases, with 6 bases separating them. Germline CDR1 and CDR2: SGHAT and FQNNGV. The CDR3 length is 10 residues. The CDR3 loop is CASSSGTQYF. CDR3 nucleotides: TGTGCCAGCAGTTCCGGGACCCAGTACTTC.

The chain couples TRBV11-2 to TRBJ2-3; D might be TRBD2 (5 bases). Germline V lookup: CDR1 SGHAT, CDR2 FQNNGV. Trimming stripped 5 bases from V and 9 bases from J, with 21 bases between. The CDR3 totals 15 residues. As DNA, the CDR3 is TGTGCCAGCAGCCGGACTCCCTCATCCCTAGGAACGCAGTATTTT. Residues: CASSRTPSSLGTQYF.

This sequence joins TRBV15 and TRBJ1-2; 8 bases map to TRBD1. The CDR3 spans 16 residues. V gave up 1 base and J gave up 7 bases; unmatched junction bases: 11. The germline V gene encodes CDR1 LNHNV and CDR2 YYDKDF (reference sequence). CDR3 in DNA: TGTGCCACCAGCAGAGCAATCGGACAGGGAGTAAGTGGCTACACCTTC. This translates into CATSRAIGQGVSGYTF. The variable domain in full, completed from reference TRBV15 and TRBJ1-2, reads DAMVIQNPRYQVTQFGKPVTLSCSQTLNHNVMYWYQQKSSQAPKLLFHYYDKDFNNEADTPDNFQSRRPNTSFCFLDIRSPGLGDTAMYLCATSRAIGQGVSGYTFGSGTRLTVV.

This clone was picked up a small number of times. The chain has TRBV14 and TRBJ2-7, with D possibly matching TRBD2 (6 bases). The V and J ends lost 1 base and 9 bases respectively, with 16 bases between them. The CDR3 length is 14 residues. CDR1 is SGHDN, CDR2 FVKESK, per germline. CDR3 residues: CASSQGLDEVRQYF. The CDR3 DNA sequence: TGTGCCAGCAGCCAAGGACTAGATGAAGTTAGGCAGTACTTC.

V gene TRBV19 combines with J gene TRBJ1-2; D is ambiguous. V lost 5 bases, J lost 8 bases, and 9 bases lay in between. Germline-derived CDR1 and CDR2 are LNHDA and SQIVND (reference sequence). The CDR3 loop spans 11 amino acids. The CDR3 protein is CASSLGRGYTF. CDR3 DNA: TGTGCCAGTAGTTTGGGGAGGGGCTACACCTTC.

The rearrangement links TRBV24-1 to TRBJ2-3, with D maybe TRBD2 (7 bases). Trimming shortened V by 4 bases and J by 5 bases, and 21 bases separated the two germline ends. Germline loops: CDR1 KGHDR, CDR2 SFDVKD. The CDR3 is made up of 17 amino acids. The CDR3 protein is CATSDPSAGARRDTQYF. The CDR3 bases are TGTGCCACCAGTGACCCTTCGGCGGGGGCGCGAAGAGATACGCAGTATTTT.

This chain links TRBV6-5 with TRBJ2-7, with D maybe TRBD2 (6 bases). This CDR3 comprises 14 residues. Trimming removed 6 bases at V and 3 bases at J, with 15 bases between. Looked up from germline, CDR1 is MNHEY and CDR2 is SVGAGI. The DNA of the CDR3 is TGTGCCAGCAGCGCGCGGAGGGGTGGCTACGAGCAGTACTTC. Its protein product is CASSARRGGYEQYF.

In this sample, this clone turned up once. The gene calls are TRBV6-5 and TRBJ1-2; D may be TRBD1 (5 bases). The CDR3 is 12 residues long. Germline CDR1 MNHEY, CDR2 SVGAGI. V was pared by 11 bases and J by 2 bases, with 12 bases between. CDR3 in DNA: TGTGCCGGGGGGGACGGCAACTATGGCTACACCTTC. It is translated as CAGGDGNYGYTF.